These T cell receptor beta chains were read from a single sample in a study of cytomegalovirus exposure and HLA in healthy donors. Repertoires were generated with immunoSEQ multiplex PCR, while TCRdb's copy carries only in-frame clones and drops some. Here the sample spans over 200,000 clones, roughly 82% being singletons. The sample was PBMCs. These receptors all come from a man aged 40-49 years in good health and CMV-seropositive. Each CDR3 is given with its conserved first and last residue. The D gene is left open where the match is weak. Where a row states a size, it is once, few, many or the class of an expanded clone; other rows omit it.

TRBJ2-3	-	TRBD2	TRBV6-5	CASSLELAGDTQYF	TGTGCCAGCAGTCTAGAGCTAGCGGGCGATACGCAGTATTTT
TRBJ2-3	-	-	TRBV7-3	CASSPPGSTDTQYF	TGTGCCAGCAGCCCCCCGGGAAGCACAGATACGCAGTATTTT
TRBJ2-2	-	TRBD2	TRBV7-3	CASSLAGGNTGELFF	TGTGCCAGCAGCTTAGCGGGAGGGAACACCGGGGAGCTGTTTTTT
TRBJ2-1	-	-	TRBV11-2	CASRRGLSSYNEQFF	TGTGCCAGCAGGAGGGGGTTAAGCTCCTACAATGAGCAGTTCTTC
TRBJ1-5	-	TRBD1	TRBV11-2	CASSSQGVNQPQHF	TGTGCCAGCAGCTCCCAGGGGGTTAACCAGCCCCAGCATTTT
TRBJ2-3	-	TRBD2	TRBV19	CASSIDGSGSPDTQYF	TGTGCCAGTAGTATAGATGGTAGCGGGAGCCCAGATACGCAGTATTTT
TRBJ1-1	-	-	TRBV7-3	CASSLQANTEAFF	TGTGCCAGCAGCTTACAGGCGAACACTGAAGCTTTCTTT
TRBJ2-3	few	-	TRBV11-2	CASSLSWVTGFPDTQYF	TGTGCCAGCAGCTTATCTTGGGTGACAGGATTTCCAGATACGCAGTATTTT
TRBJ2-1	-	-	TRBV15	CATSREWLHDYNEQFF	TGTGCCACCAGCAGAGAGTGGCTCCATGACTACAATGAGCAGTTCTTC
TRBJ2-5	few	TRBD1	TRBV5-8	CASSPEGQGWETQYF	TGTGCCAGCAGCCCCGAGGGACAGGGATGGGAGACCCAGTACTTC
TRBJ1-5	-	TRBD1	TRBV30	CAWSKTGGNQPQHF	TGTGCCTGGAGCAAGACAGGGGGCAATCAGCCCCAGCATTTT
TRBJ2-3	once	-	TRBV9	CASSLRGPDTQYF	TGTGCCAGCAGCCTGAGAGGCCCAGATACGCAGTATTTT
TRBJ1-2	-	-	TRBV18	CASSPTESYGYTF	TGTGCCAGCTCCCCGACAGAGAGCTATGGCTACACCTTC
TRBJ1-3	-	-	TRBV9	CASSPQILTGNTIYF	TGTGCCAGCAGCCCACAGATACTGACTGGAAACACCATATATTTT
TRBJ1-2	-	TRBD1	TRBV20-1	CSARTGEGYTF	TGCAGTGCTAGAACAGGGGAAGGCTACACCTTC
TRBJ1-2	few	-	TRBV6-5	CASSQGGDYGYTF	TGTGCCAGCAGTCAAGGGGGGGACTATGGCTACACCTTC
TRBJ1-1	few	TRBD1	TRBV4-1	CASRGDRGHTEAFF	TGCGCCAGCAGGGGGGACAGGGGACACACTGAAGCTTTCTTT
TRBJ1-1	-	-	TRBV19	CASSTGQNQNTEAFF	TGTGCCAGTAGCACCGGACAAAACCAGAACACTGAAGCTTTCTTT
TRBJ2-2	-	-	TRBV27	CASLSREQNTGELFF	TGTGCCAGTTTGAGTAGGGAGCAGAACACCGGGGAGCTGTTTTTT
TRBJ1-1	-	TRBD1	TRBV19	CASSRDRDTYTEAFF	TGTGCCAGTAGCAGGGACAGGGACACGTACACTGAAGCTTTCTTT
TRBJ1-2	-	-	TRBV28	CASSLVERYGYTF	TGTGCCAGCAGTTTAGTCGAGAGGTATGGCTACACCTTC
TRBJ1-1	-	-	TRBV13	CASSLGGEGAFF	TGTGCCAGCAGCTTAGGGGGGGAGGGGGCTTTCTTT
TRBJ1-1	-	TRBD1	TRBV6-1	CASSDDIGTGAEAFF	TGTGCCAGCAGTGACGATATTGGGACAGGTGCTGAAGCTTTCTTT
TRBJ1-5	-	-	TRBV30	CAWAGDSNQPQHF	TGTGCCTGGGCAGGGGATAGCAATCAGCCCCAGCATTTT
TRBJ2-2	-	TRBD2	TRBV11-2	CASSFELAGAGELFF	TGTGCCAGCAGTTTCGAACTAGCGGGAGCCGGGGAGCTGTTTTTT
TRBJ1-2	-	TRBD1	TRBV30	CAWRPTYGTDENYGYTF	TGTGCCTGGAGGCCCACCTACGGGACAGATGAAAACTATGGCTACACCTTC
TRBJ2-3	-	-	TRBV10-3	CATTLSGSTDTQYF	TGTGCCACCACTTTAAGCGGGAGCACAGATACGCAGTATTTT
TRBJ2-7	once	TRBD2	TRBV4-1	CASSLLFLERDSYEQYF	TGCGCCAGCAGCCTCCTCTTCTTGGAGCGGGATTCCTACGAGCAGTACTTC
TRBJ2-7	-	TRBD1	TRBV5-1	CASSSGGQGTYEQYF	TGCGCCAGCAGCTCAGGGGGACAGGGTACCTACGAGCAGTACTTC
TRBJ1-1	-	-	TRBV2	CASTGGGLNTEAFF	TGTGCCAGCACCGGGGGGGGTTTGAACACTGAAGCTTTCTTT
TRBJ2-5	-	-	TRBV11-3	CASSLEGRPGETQYF	TGTGCCAGCAGCTTAGAGGGGCGGCCCGGAGAGACCCAGTACTTC
TRBJ2-1	-	TRBD2	TRBV27	CASSYGTSGEEQFF	TGTGCCAGCAGTTACGGGACTAGCGGTGAAGAGCAGTTCTTC
TRBJ1-4	-	TRBD1	TRBV27	CASSSRGRQEKLFF	TGTGCCAGCAGTTCTAGGGGGCGCCAGGAAAAACTGTTTTTT
TRBJ1-3	-	TRBD1	TRBV10-3	CAIRDRAYSGNTIYF	TGTGCCATCAGGGACAGGGCGTACTCTGGAAACACCATATATTTT
TRBJ1-2	-	-	TRBV30	CAWSTGDYGYTF	TGTGCCTGGAGTACGGGGGATTATGGCTACACCTTC
TRBJ1-1	-	-	TRBV19	CASTGQRNTEAFF	TGTGCCAGTACTGGCCAAAGGAACACTGAAGCTTTCTTT
TRBJ1-1	once	-	TRBV30	CAWKRGRENTEAFF	TGTGCCTGGAAAAGGGGCAGGGAGAACACTGAAGCTTTCTTT
TRBJ2-2	-	-	TRBV4-1	CASRTARGTGELFF	TGCGCCAGCAGAACGGCGCGAGGCACCGGGGAGCTGTTTTTT
TRBJ2-5	-	-	TRBV6-5	CASCNPRAGQETQYF	TGTGCCAGCTGTAACCCCCGAGCGGGCCAAGAGACCCAGTACTTC
TRBJ2-1	once	TRBD1	TRBV6-4	CASSDLGQSTYNEQFF	TGTGCCAGCAGTGACTTGGGACAGAGTACCTACAATGAGCAGTTCTTC
TRBJ2-5	-	TRBD2	TRBV30	CAWTSGRAGETQYF	TGTGCCTGGACTAGCGGGAGGGCCGGAGAGACCCAGTACTTC
TRBJ1-1	-	-	TRBV28	CASRPGHLNTEAFF	TGTGCCAGCAGGCCGGGACACCTGAACACTGAAGCTTTCTTT
TRBJ1-1	-	-	TRBV14	CASSSRTAARAFF	TGTGCCAGCAGCTCCCGGACTGCCGCCCGCGCTTTCTTT
TRBJ2-1	-	-	TRBV20-1	CSNSHLEQFF	TGCAGTAACTCGCATTTGGAGCAGTTCTTC
TRBJ2-1	-	-	TRBV10-1	CASSEGGAAYNEQFF	TGCGCCAGCAGTGAGGGTGGGGCCGCCTACAATGAGCAGTTCTTC
TRBJ1-1	-	-	TRBV6-5	CASSDRGNTEAFF	TGTGCCAGCAGTGACAGAGGAAACACTGAAGCTTTCTTT
TRBJ1-1	once	TRBD1	TRBV7-3	CASSPTGTAEAFF	TGTGCCAGCAGCCCAACAGGGACAGCTGAAGCTTTCTTT
TRBJ2-2	-	TRBD1	TRBV5-1	CASSLEGAAGELFF	TGCGCCAGCAGCTTGGAGGGGGCGGCCGGGGAGCTGTTTTTT
TRBJ1-3	-	-	TRBV5-6	CASSLGSGGGGNTIYF	TGTGCCAGCAGCTTGGGGTCTGGGGGCGGTGGAAACACCATATATTTT
TRBJ1-2	-	-	TRBV6-5	CASSSGTTYYGYTF	TGTGCCAGCAGCTCCGGGACAACCTACTATGGCTACACCTTC
TRBJ2-3	-	TRBD2	TRBV6-5	CASSYWASGRETQYF	TGTGCCAGCAGTTACTGGGCTAGCGGGCGGGAGACGCAGTATTTT
TRBJ2-1	-	-	TRBV9	CASSVEPANADEQFF	TGTGCCAGCAGCGTAGAGCCAGCGAACGCCGATGAGCAGTTCTTC
TRBJ1-4	-	-	TRBV29-1	CSREGGDEKLFF	TGCAGCCGGGAGGGGGGCGATGAAAAACTGTTTTTT
TRBJ2-5	-	TRBD2	TRBV9	CASSVGTIAGETQYF	TGTGCCAGCAGCGTAGGGACTATAGCGGGAGAGACCCAGTACTTC
TRBJ1-2	few	-	TRBV21-1	CASSANRRSRGYTF	TGTGCCAGCAGCGCTAATAGGCGGTCCCGGGGCTACACCTTC
TRBJ2-2	-	TRBD2	TRBV2	CATNRDSGTRGGTGELFF	TGTGCCACGAACCGGGACTCCGGGACTAGAGGCGGTACCGGGGAGCTGTTTTTT
TRBJ1-2	-	-	TRBV2	CASSEARAGGYTF	TGTGCCAGCAGTGAAGCGCGTGCGGGTGGCTACACCTTC